The entry that follows covers one T cell receptor (beta chain) sequence. The target of this receptor is not known. Per-base qualities were not stored, and no clone one base away is much larger. These data are taken from a study of shared clonotypes between healthy human individuals (dated by TCRdb to 2020 to 2021). Regarding the study in general: A couple of women and three men aged 18 to 49 years were included in the cohort. Per donor, three plates each were used for CD4 naive and CD4 memory, two for CD8 naive, and one for CD8 memory. The study deeply sequenced blood TCR repertoires of 5 or 6 healthy adults to estimate repertoire size and the extent of clonotype sharing between individuals. To increase sequencing depth and limit assay-specific biases, TCR repertoire library preparation and sequencing were carried out by different laboratories using diverse techniques. Per donor, leukapheresis produced somewhere between about 0.9 and 10 billion PBMCs.

General findings and caveats noted by the study authors: Naive subsets generally had larger estimated clonotype richness than memory subsets. Higher generation probabilities were observed for clonotypes shared by all four sorted-subset donors than for non-shared clonotypes. Sharing across several donors was observed for around 5% of naive CD4, over 3% of naive CD8, 2% to 2.5% of memory CD4, and around 0.42% of memory CD8 clonotypes. Because the study included a small number of donors, the genetic and exposure-history diversity represented was limited. Sampling was restricted to blood, and TCR repertoires in tissues likely differ from the TCR repertoires found in blood. Pairwise subsampling led to the expectation that sequencing depth would affect the degree of clonotype sharing among donors. Even with the large sequencing depth, rarefaction of the sorted-subset datasets indicated that sequencing was incomplete.

Using the deep immunoSEQ assay, multiplex PCR amplified TCR CDR3 regions from genomic DNA. Genomic DNA extracted from each cell subset was distributed evenly over all wells of several immunoSEQ 96-well plates, and each plate served as one replicate. For sorted subsets, approximately 200 ng of genomic DNA, equivalent to tens of thousands of T cell genomes, went into each replicate PCR. The purified libraries were quantified using a Qubit 3.0 fluorometer, sized with a Bioanalyzer 2100, and then quantified again using the KAPA Library Quantification kit. Each immunoSEQ 96-well plate was sequenced on its own single-read 150-cycle Illumina NextSeq 550 flow cell. As for the original processing: Because the immunoSEQ output included only junctional sequences and no quality scores, the filtering could not be the same as the filtering used for full-length reads. Sequences were annotated with PyIR, a Python wrapper for IgBLAST v1.9, using IMGT germline references to assign V/J genes and CDR3. Reads with weak V/J assignments (E-value above 1e-6), missing CDR3, stop codons, out-of-frame junctions, or ambiguous translated residues were removed. A V3J clonotype was defined by an identical inferred V gene, J gene, and CDR3 amino acid sequence. Percentage overlap between repertoires was calculated by dividing the number of shared unique clonotypes by the size of the smaller repertoire. RTK rarefaction, the Chao1 estimator, and Recon v2.1 estimates of unobserved clonotypes were used to assess repertoire richness. OLGA was used to compute generation probabilities for all TCRbeta clonotypes that the gDNA method yielded from a handful of donors. TCRdb limited this immuneACCESS table to in-frame rearrangements with V and J called. A share of clones is missing; checked studies link under half to unresolved V genes, and the rest is unexplained. V, J and clone size are taken as reported in that table, and D and trimming were inferred from the DNA itself. The sample yields 2 million to 2.5 million clones; under 97% were counted once. Of the sample, roughly 0.13% is held by the ten largest clones.

The donors were healthy, HIV-negative adults with no recently reported acute infections or vaccinations. Every donor was a Caucasian adult residing in Nashville, Tennessee, USA. CD4+ T cells were enriched by magnetic negative selection, after which naive cells were positively selected on CD45RA and the negative fraction was taken as the memory subset. After blood collection by leukapheresis, PBMCs were isolated using Ficoll-Histopaque density gradient centrifugation and then cryopreserved in the vapor phase of liquid nitrogen. Purity and quantity of every magnetically sorted T cell population were checked by analytical flow cytometry. Genomic DNA was isolated from each sorted fraction and quantified by UV absorbance on a Nanodrop 2000c. The sample consisted of naive CD4+ T cells sorted from blood. Sample cell subset or site, as interpreted from the label and publication: CD45RA+ positively selected. The receptor was derived from a man between 18 and 29 years old in good health.

The CDR3 region reads CAIRAGAVSTDTQYF. The sequenced DNA: TGTGCCATCAGGGCGGGTGCAGTTAGCACAGATACGCAGTATTTT. The chain was built from TRBV10-3 and TRBJ2-3, and TRBD2 may be the D gene, going by 5 matching bases. V gives up 6 bases and J gives up 0 bases, and the segment between their germline ends measures 13 bases. The CDR3, cysteine through phenylalanine, is 15 amino acids long. Just the 45-base CDR3 DNA is kept, in frame starting at base 1. Looking up the germline V gene yields CDR1 ENHRY and CDR2 SYGVKD.